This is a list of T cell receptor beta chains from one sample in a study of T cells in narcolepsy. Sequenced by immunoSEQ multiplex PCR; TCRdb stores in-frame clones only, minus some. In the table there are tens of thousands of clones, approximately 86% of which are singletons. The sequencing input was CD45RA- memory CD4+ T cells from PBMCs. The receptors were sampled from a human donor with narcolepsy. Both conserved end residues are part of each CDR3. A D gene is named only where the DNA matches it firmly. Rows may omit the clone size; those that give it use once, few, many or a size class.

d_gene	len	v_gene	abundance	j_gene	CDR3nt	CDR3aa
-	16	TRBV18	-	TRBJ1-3	TGTGCCAGCTCCCCCGGGGACACCTTCTCTGGAAACACCATATATTTT	CASSPGDTFSGNTIYF
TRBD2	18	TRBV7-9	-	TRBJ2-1	TGTGCCAGCAGCTTAGCAGGGACTAGCGGGGGGGACTACAATGAGCAGTTCTTC	CASSLAGTSGGDYNEQFF
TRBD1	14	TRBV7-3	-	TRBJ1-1	TGTGCCAGCAGCGCAACAGGGGTAATTGCTGAAGCTTTCTTT	CASSATGVIAEAFF
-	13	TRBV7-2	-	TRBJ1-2	TGTGCCAGCAGCTTAGGCAGGGGCTATGGCTACACCTTC	CASSLGRGYGYTF
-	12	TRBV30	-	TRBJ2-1	TGTGCCTGGAGTCTGCAAATCAATGAGCAGTTCTTC	CAWSLQINEQFF
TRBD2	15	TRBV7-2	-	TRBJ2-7	TGTGCCAGCAGCCCTCCTACTAGCGGGATCTACGAGCAGTACTTC	CASSPPTSGIYEQYF
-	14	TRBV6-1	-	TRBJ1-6	TGTGCCAGCAGTTATCGGCAGGGGAATTCACCCCTCCACTTT	CASSYRQGNSPLHF
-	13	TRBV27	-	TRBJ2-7	TGTGCCAGCACCAACAGGGAGAGGTACGAGCAGTACTTC	CASTNRERYEQYF
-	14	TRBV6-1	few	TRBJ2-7	TGTGCCAGCAGTGAATCTACAGGATTCTACGAGCAGTACTTC	CASSESTGFYEQYF
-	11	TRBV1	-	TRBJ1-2	TGCACCAGCAGCCCCGAGCGTGGCTACACCTTC	CTSSPERGYTF
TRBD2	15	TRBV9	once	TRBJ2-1	TGTGCCAGCAGCCCCCCTAGCGGGGGTGGGTTTGAGCAGTTCTTC	CASSPPSGGGFEQFF
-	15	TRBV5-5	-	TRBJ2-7	TGTGCCAGCAGCTTGGGCGGGACATCCCCCTACGAGCAGTACTTC	CASSLGGTSPYEQYF
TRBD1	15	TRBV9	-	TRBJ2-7	TGTGCCAGCAGCCCTCGACAGGGGAGAACCTACGAGCAGTACTTC	CASSPRQGRTYEQYF
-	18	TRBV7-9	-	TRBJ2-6	TGTGCCAGCAGCCTTGTGAAGGGCTCGAGCTCTGGGGCCAACGTCCTGACTTTC	CASSLVKGSSSGANVLTF